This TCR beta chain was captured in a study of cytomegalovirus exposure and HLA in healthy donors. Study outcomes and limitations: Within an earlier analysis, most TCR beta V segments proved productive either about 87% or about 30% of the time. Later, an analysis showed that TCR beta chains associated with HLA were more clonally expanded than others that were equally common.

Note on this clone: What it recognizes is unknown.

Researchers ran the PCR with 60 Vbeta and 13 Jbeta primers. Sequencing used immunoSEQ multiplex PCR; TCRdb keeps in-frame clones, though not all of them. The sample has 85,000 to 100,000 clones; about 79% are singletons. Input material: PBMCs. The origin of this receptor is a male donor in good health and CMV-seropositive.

CDR3 DNA: TGCAGCGTCCAGACAGGGCTCACCGGGGAGCTGTTTTTT. The encoded protein is CSVQTGLTGELFF. The rearrangement links TRBV29-1 to TRBJ2-2; 7 nucleotides agree with TRBD1. The junction had 5 bases not matched to a gene; V was cut back by 6 bases and J by 4 bases. Germline assignment: CDR1 SQVTM and CDR2 ANQGSEA. The CDR3 is 13 amino acids.